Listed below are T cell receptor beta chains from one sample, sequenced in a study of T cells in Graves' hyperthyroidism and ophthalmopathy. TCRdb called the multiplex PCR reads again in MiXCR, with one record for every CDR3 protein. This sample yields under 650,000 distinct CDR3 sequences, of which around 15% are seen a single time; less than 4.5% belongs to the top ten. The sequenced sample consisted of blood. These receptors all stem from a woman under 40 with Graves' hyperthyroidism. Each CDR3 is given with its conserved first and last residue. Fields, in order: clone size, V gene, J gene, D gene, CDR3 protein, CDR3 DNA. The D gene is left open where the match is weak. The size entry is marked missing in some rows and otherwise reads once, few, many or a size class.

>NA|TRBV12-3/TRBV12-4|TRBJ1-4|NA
CASGQALNEKLFF
TGTGCCAGCGGTCAGGCCCTTAATGAAAAACTGTTTTTT
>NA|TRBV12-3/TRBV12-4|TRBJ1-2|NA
CASSLADSWYYGYTF
TGTGCCAGCAGTTTAGCGGACAGCTGGTACTATGGCTACACCTTC
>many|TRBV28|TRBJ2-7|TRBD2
CASSFFPSGRAFDYEQYF
TGTGCCAGCAGTTTCTTCCCTAGCGGGAGGGCCTTCGACTACGAGCAGTACTTC
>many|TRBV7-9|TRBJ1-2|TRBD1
CASSSGTAPYYGYTF
TGTGCCAGCAGCTCCGGGACAGCCCCTTACTATGGCTACACCTTC
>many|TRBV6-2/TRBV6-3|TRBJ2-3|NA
CASSPTRQSTDTQYF
TGTGCCAGCAGCCCCACCCGGCAGAGCACAGATACGCAGTATTTT
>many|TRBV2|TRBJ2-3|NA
CASSDTDTQYF
TGTGCCAGCAGTGACACAGATACGCAGTATTTT
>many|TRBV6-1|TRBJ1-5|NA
CASSESGRNQPQHF
TGTGCCAGCAGTGAATCGGGACGTAATCAGCCCCAGCATTTT
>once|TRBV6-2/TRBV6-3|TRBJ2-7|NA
CASSYSSGDSRQYF
TGTGCCAGCAGTTACTCCTCGGGGGACTCCCGGCAGTACTTC
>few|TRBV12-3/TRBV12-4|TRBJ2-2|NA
CASSPKRSGELFF
TGTGCCAGCAGCCCCAAGAGGTCCGGGGAGCTGTTTTTT
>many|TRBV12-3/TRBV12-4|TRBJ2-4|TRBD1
CATGDRGNIQYF
TGTGCCACCGGGGACAGGGGCAACATTCAGTACTTC
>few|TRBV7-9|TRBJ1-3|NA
CASSPTRTGNTIYF
TGTGCCAGCAGCCCGACAAGGACTGGAAACACCATATATTTT
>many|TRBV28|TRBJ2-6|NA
CASSPRQSSGANVLTF
TGTGCCAGCAGTCCCAGACAAAGCTCTGGGGCCAACGTCCTGACTTTC
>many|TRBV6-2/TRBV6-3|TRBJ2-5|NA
CASSLALARETQYF
TGTGCCAGCAGTTTGGCTCTCGCCCGAGAGACCCAGTACTTC
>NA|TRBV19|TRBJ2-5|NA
CASSNRPQETQYF
TGTGCCAGTAGTAATAGACCTCAAGAGACCCAGTACTTC
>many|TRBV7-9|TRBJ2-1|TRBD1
CASSGGQVESLNEQFF
TGTGCCAGCAGCGGGGGACAGGTCGAATCCCTCAATGAGCAGTTCTTC
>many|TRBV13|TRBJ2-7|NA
CASSLFSQPYEQYF
TGTGCCAGCAGCTTATTTTCACAGCCCTACGAGCAGTACTTC
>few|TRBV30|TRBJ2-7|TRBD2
CAWRGTGTSFSYEQYF
TGTGCCTGGAGGGGTACCGGGACTAGCTTTTCCTACGAGCAGTACTTC
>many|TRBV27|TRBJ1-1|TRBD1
CASSGTAANTEAFF
TGTGCCAGCTCCGGGACAGCGGCGAACACTGAAGCTTTCTTT
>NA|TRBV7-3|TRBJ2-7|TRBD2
CASSFPGLAGGLGEQYF
TGTGCCAGCAGCTTTCCGGGACTAGCGGGAGGGCTCGGCGAGCAGTACTTC
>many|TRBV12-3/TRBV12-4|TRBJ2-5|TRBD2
CASSLLAGDYQETQYF
TGTGCCAGCAGTTTATTAGCGGGGGATTACCAAGAGACCCAGTACTTC
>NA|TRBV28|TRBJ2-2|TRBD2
CASSYLLATTGELFF
TGTGCCAGCAGTTACTTACTAGCGACCACCGGGGAGCTGTTTTTT
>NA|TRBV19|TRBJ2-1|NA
CASSIGVSSYNEQFF
TGTGCCAGTAGTATCGGAGTGAGCTCCTACAATGAGCAGTTCTTC
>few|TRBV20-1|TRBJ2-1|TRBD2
CSARDPSGRALNEQFF
TGCAGTGCTAGAGATCCTAGCGGGAGGGCCCTTAATGAGCAGTTCTTC
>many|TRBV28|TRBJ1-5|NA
CASREVLGQPQHF
TGTGCCAGCAGGGAGGTTCTGGGCCAGCCCCAGCATTTT
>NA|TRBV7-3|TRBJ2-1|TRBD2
CASSPGLTGTSFDNEQFF
TGTGCCAGCAGCCCGGGCCTTACCGGGACTAGCTTCGACAATGAGCAGTTCTTC
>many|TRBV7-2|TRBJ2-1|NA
CASSSTASSYNEQFF
TGTGCCAGCAGCTCGACAGCGAGCTCCTACAATGAGCAGTTCTTC
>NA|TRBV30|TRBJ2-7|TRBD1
CAWTRDRGYEQYF
TGTGCCTGGACAAGGGACAGGGGCTACGAGCAGTACTTC
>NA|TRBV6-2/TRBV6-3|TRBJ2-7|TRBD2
CASSPAGTSIYEQYF
TGTGCCAGCAGTCCGGCCGGGACTAGCATCTACGAGCAGTACTTC
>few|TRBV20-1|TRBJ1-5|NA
CSARTGLNQPQHF
TGCAGTGCTAGGACAGGCCTCAATCAGCCCCAGCATTTT
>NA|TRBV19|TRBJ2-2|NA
CASSIRDGTGTGELFF
TGTGCCAGTAGTATCCGGGACGGTACAGGCACCGGGGAGCTGTTTTTT
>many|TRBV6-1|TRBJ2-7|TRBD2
CASSQRLAGVGEQYF
TGTGCCAGCAGTCAGAGACTAGCGGGAGTTGGCGAGCAGTACTTC
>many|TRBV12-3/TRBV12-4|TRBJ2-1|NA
CASSTREGNEQFF
TGTGCCAGCAGTACCCGGGAAGGCAATGAGCAGTTCTTC
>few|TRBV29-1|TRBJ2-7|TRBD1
CSVEPGTGIYEQYF
TGCAGCGTTGAACCGGGGACAGGGATTTACGAGCAGTACTTC
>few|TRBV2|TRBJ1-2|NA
CASSEDWQSGYTF
TGTGCCAGCAGTGAAGACTGGCAGAGCGGCTACACCTTC
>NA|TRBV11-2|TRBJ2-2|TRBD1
CASSPVARQGVIAAGELFF
TGTGCCAGCAGCCCCGTTGCGAGACAGGGTGTGATAGCCGCCGGGGAGCTGTTTTTT
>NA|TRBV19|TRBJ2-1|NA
CASRDPYNEQFF
TGTGCCAGTAGGGACCCTTACAATGAGCAGTTCTTC
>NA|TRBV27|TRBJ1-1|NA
CASSLRGRNTEAFF
TGTGCCAGCAGTTTAAGGGGGAGGAACACTGAAGCTTTCTTT
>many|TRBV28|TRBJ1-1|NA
CASTLNSGHTEAFF
TGTGCCAGCACCTTGAACAGTGGGCACACTGAAGCTTTCTTT
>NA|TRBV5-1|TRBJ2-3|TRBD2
CASSTGTRAGAGTDTQYF
TGCGCCAGCAGCACCGGGACTCGAGCGGGAGCGGGTACAGATACGCAGTATTTT
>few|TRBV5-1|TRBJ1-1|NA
CASSLRREMNTEAFF
TGCGCCAGCAGCTTGAGAAGGGAAATGAACACTGAAGCTTTCTTT
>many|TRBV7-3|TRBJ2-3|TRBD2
CASSLVGGYTDTQYF
TGTGCCAGCAGCTTAGTGGGAGGGTACACAGATACGCAGTATTTT
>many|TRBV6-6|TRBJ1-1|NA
CASSYDRRNTEAFF
TGTGCCAGCAGTTACGACAGGCGGAACACTGAAGCTTTCTTT
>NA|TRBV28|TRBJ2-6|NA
CASNPPGANVLTF
TGTGCCAGCAATCCACCAGGGGCCAACGTCCTGACTTTC
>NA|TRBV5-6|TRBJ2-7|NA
CASSLAGLVSEQYF
TGTGCCAGCAGCTTGGCCGGGCTGGTTAGCGAGCAGTACTTC
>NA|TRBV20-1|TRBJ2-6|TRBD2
CSARVSSGRAPLSGANVLTF
TGCAGTGCTAGAGTTAGTAGCGGGAGGGCCCCCCTCTCTGGGGCCAACGTCCTGACTTTC
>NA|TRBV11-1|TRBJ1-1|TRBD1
CASSLSQTGGTEAFF
TGTGCCAGCAGCTTAAGTCAGACAGGGGGAACTGAAGCTTTCTTT
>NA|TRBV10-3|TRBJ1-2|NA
CASEGGRGYTF
TGTGCCTCCGAGGGGGGGAGAGGCTACACCTTC